This entry concerns a single T cell receptor beta chain. As yet, its antigen is unknown. This sample is part of a study of cytomegalovirus exposure and HLA in healthy donors. About the study: Around 200 million T cells yielded 100 million or so unique TCR beta sequences, as an earlier analysis found. Study findings and constraints: TRBV6-2, TRBV6-3 and some other V segments were excluded as indistinguishable.

CDR3 size: 16 residues. Germline V gene sequence: CDR1 WNHNN, CDR2 SYGVQD (reference sequence). V lost 8 bases to trimming and J lost 3 bases; unmatched junction nucleotides: 16. PCR amplification relied on 60 Vbeta primers (plus 13 Jbeta primers). Method: immunoSEQ multiplex PCR; TCRdb's copy keeps in-frame clones and lacks some. The top ten clones hold about 4.8% of a sample with around 190,000 clones, about 69% of them seen once. The chain has TRBV10-1 and TRBJ2-7, with 7 bases fitting TRBD2. Sequencing was carried out using PBMCs. The clonotype comes from a man aged 25-45 years in good health and CMV-seropositive. CDR3 DNA sequence: TGCGCCAGCCCAAAAGCCTGCGGCGGGACTATCTACGAGCAGTACTTC. This encodes CASPKACGGTIYEQYF.